One and the same sample provided the 16 T cell receptor beta chains below, sequenced in a study of early stage breast cancer tumors. The assay was immunoSEQ multiplex PCR, and TCRdb's table has in-frame clones only and misses some. The table shows under 75,000 clones, with around three quarters occurring only once. Input material: blood. The receptors come from a person aged 25 to 39 with breast cancer.

This clone is medium-sized by share. This chain joins TRBV7-6 and TRBJ1-2; TRBD1 matches 10 bases. The CDR3 spans 20 residues. Unmatched junction bases numbered 22, after V lost 2 bases and J lost 7 bases. The germline V gene encodes CDR1 SGHVS and CDR2 FNYEAQ. The CDR3 loop reads CASSLSPGSGRDRGTSGYTF. The CDR3 region has the DNA TGTGCCAGCAGCTTAAGCCCCGGGTCGGGCCGGGACAGGGGTACTAGTGGCTACACCTTC.

The gene calls are TRBV9 and TRBJ2-1; D is possibly TRBD2 (6 bases). This CDR3 is 13 amino acids long. Between the trimmed V and J ends, which lost 0 bases and 13 bases, there was a span of 14 bases. The germline CDR1 and CDR2 sequences are SGDLS and YYNGEE. CDR3 in amino acids: CASSVESTRSQFF. CDR3 DNA sequence: TGTGCCAGCAGCGTAGAATCGACTAGGAGTCAGTTCTTC.

The gene calls are TRBV7-2 and TRBJ1-1; D is possibly TRBD1 (5 bases). The V gene's germline CDR1 is SGHTA and CDR2 FQGNSA. CDR3 length: 15 amino acids. V was shortened by 4 bases and J by 7 bases, with 19 bases between the two germline ends. As DNA, the CDR3 is TGTGCCAGCAGCTCCCCTTCCAGGGTGGGGAATGAAGCTTTCTTT. It encodes CASSSPSRVGNEAFF.

The chain carries TRBV5-1 and TRBJ1-5, with D uncertain. Germline CDR1 is SGHRS and CDR2 is YFSETQ. CDR3 length equals 14 residues. The ends were cut back, 1 base at V and 3 bases at J, with 8 bases in the middle. The CDR3 DNA follows: TGCGCCAGCAGCTTGCTGGGCCTCAATCAGCCCCAGCATTTT. Its translation: CASSLLGLNQPQHF.

The V and J genes are TRBV18 and TRBJ2-3; no clear D gene. Trimming left V 4 bases short and J 6 bases short, with 5 bases between. The CDR3 has 11 amino acids. Germline V gene sequence: CDR1 KGHSH, CDR2 LQKENI. Here the CDR3 reads CASSLPDTQYF. The DNA of the CDR3 is TGTGCCAGCTCACTCCCCGATACGCAGTATTTT.

The CDR3 coding sequence is TGTGCCTGGAGCTCCTGGGCAGACGACTACGAGCAGTACTTC. This encodes CAWSSWADDYEQYF. The J gene is TRBJ2-7, the V gene TRBV30, with no clear D. V was trimmed by 3 bases and J by 3 bases, leaving 15 bases between them. This CDR3 comprises 14 residues. Germline CDR1 reads GTSNPN; CDR2 reads SVGIG (reference sequence).

The chain has TRBV5-6 and TRBJ2-5; 7 nucleotides line up with TRBD1. Germline loops: CDR1 SGHDT, CDR2 YYEEEE. The CDR3 totals 13 residues. V lost 10 bases to trimming and J lost 5 bases; unmatched junction nucleotides: 11. The CDR3 DNA reads as TGTGCCTCTCAGGGGGTGGGTCGGGAGACCCAGTACTTC. It encodes CASQGVGRETQYF.

This sequence joins TRBV10-2 and TRBJ2-7, with TRBD2 as a possible D gene (6 bases). The germline V gene encodes CDR1 WSHSY and CDR2 SAAADI. The CDR3 has 15 amino acids. The V and J ends lost 6 bases and 7 bases respectively, with 22 bases between them. This CDR3 reads CASRPTGQRAGEQYF. DNA for the CDR3: TGCGCCAGCAGGCCGACGGGCCAGCGGGCTGGTGAGCAGTACTTC.

The rearrangement uses TRBV7-2 and TRBJ2-5, with 8 bases matching TRBD2. The trim removed 7 bases at V and 1 base at J, leaving 8 bases unmatched. Germline-derived CDR1 and CDR2 are SGHTA and FQGNSA. The CDR3 is made up of 15 amino acids. CDR3 sequence (DNA): TGTGCCAGCACCCGACCGGGGGGGGGCCAAGAGACCCAGTACTTC. It yields the protein CASTRPGGGQETQYF.

This chain connects TRBV5-8 to TRBJ1-5, with D maybe TRBD1 (5 bases). The length of the CDR3 is 15 residues. Germline CDR1 is SGHTS and CDR2 is YDEGEE. V was clipped by 0 bases and J by 1 base, with 8 bases between them. CDR3 DNA: TGTGCCAGCAGCTTGGGACAGTCCAGCAATCAGCCCCAGCATTTT. This gives the protein CASSLGQSSNQPQHF.

The CDR3 sequence: CASSSRDQGYNEQFF. CDR3 coding DNA: TGTGCCAGCTCGTCCCGGGACCAGGGTTACAATGAGCAGTTCTTC. The rearrangement uses TRBV18 and TRBJ2-1, with D perhaps matching TRBD1 or TRBD2 (5 bases each). Trimming took off 6 bases at V and 4 bases at J, with 16 bases between the two ends. The CDR3 is 15 residues long. Germline V gene data show CDR1 as KGHSH and CDR2 as LQKENI.

The chain couples TRBV10-2 to TRBJ2-3; no reliable D call. Trimming shortened V by 2 bases and J by 6 bases, and 3 bases separated the two germline ends. This CDR3 is built from 11 residues. The germline CDR1 and CDR2 sequences are WSHSY and SAAADI. The CDR3 sequence: CASSETDTQYF. In DNA, the CDR3 is TGCGCCAGCAGTGAGACGGATACGCAGTATTTT.

This sequence joins TRBV5-1 and TRBJ2-3; D remains ambiguous. The germline V gene encodes CDR1 SGHRS and CDR2 YFSETQ. This CDR3 region has 15 residues. V lost 2 bases, J lost 2 bases, and 12 bases lay in between. This chain's CDR3 is CASSLQGFDTDTQYF. CDR3 coding DNA: TGCGCCAGCAGCTTACAAGGATTTGACACAGATACGCAGTATTTT.

The rearrangement uses TRBV6-5 and TRBJ2-7; TRBD2 agrees at 10 bases. J was trimmed by 2 bases and V by 7 bases; bases with no gene match: 2. Germline-derived CDR1 and CDR2 are MNHEY and SVGAGI. There are 13 residues in the CDR3. The CDR3 region is CASTSGRAYEQYF. DNA for the CDR3: TGTGCCAGCACCAGCGGGAGGGCCTACGAGCAGTACTTC.

The gene calls are TRBV19 and TRBJ1-5; possibly TRBD1 for D (6 bases). Trimming stripped 4 bases from V and 0 bases from J, with 10 bases between. CDR1 is LNHDA and CDR2 is SQIVND in the germline V gene (reference sequence). This CDR3 contains 15 residues. The CDR3 protein is CASSRTEYSNQPQHF. The CDR3 DNA is TGTGCCAGTAGTAGGACAGAATATAGCAATCAGCCCCAGCATTTT. Based on the CDR3 plus reference TRBV19 and TRBJ1-5, the full variable domain is DGGITQSPKYLFRKEGQNVTLSCEQNLNHDAMYWYRQDPGQGLRLIYYSQIVNDFQKGDIAEGYSVSREKKESFPLTVTSAQKNPTAFYLCASSRTEYSNQPQHFGDGTRLSIL.

The chain uses TRBV29-1 and TRBJ1-1; TRBD1 aligns across 9 bases. The V and J ends lost 6 bases and 3 bases, in that order; junction bases with no gene match: 8. The length of the CDR3 is 14 residues. Germline V gene sequence: CDR1 SQVTM, CDR2 ANQGSEA. The CDR3 nucleotides read TGCAGCGTCGTCCCCGGACAGGGGCACACTGAAGCTTTCTTT. Translation gives CSVVPGQGHTEAFF.